The clone carrying this T cell receptor (beta chain) was detected many times. The time point was: before trial treatment. Donors received a regimen that comprised nivolumab, ipilimumab, aspirin, low-dose cyclophosphamide and low-dose radiotherapy. Eligible patients had advanced solid tumors lacking tumor-infiltrating lymphocytes. The data belong to a study of low-dose radiotherapy and immunotherapy resistance in tumors. Study-wide background: Participants in Cohort 1 were administered 0.5 Gy per fraction at 2-week intervals, to a cumulative dose of 6.5 Gy. Across 26 weeks, 13 Gy in total went to Cohort 2, delivered as 1 Gy per fraction every two weeks.

Alpha and beta chains were covered, as first-strand cDNA relied on TRAV- and TRBV-specific primers. Using a constant-region primer together with a V-primer adapter, TCRs were subjected to around 22 PCR cycles of amplification. From the reads, TCRdb called clonotypes with MiXCR, one entry per CDR3 protein. In the table there are tens of thousands of distinct CDR3 sequences, roughly a sixth of which are singletons. The sample in question was PBMCs, obtained before treatment. This receptor was obtained from a male donor with prostate cancer.

The CDR3 sequence is CASSEAGLIGANVLTF. The CDR3 bases are TGCGCCAGCAGCGAAGCAGGGCTAATTGGGGCCAACGTCCTGACTTTC. The chain couples TRBV23-1 to TRBJ2-6; the D gene is possibly TRBD1 (5 bases). TRBV23-1 is filed as an ORF, its function uncertain. Trimming pared 6 bases from V and 3 bases from J, leaving 15 bases between. The CDR3 sequence is 16 residues long.